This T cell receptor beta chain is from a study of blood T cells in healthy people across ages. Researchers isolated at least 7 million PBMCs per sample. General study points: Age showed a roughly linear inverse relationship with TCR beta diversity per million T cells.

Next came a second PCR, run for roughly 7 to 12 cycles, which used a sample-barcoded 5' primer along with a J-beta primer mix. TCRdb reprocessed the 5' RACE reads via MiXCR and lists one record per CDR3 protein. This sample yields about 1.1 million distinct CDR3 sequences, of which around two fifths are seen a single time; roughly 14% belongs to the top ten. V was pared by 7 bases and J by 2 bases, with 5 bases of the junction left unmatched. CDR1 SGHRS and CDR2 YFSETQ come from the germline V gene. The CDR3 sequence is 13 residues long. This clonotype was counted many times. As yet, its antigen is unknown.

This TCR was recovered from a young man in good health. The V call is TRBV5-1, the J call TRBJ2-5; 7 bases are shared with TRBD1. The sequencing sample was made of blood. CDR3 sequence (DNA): TGCGCCAGCTCGACAGGGCGTCAAGAGACCCAGTACTTC. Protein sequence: CASSTGRQETQYF.